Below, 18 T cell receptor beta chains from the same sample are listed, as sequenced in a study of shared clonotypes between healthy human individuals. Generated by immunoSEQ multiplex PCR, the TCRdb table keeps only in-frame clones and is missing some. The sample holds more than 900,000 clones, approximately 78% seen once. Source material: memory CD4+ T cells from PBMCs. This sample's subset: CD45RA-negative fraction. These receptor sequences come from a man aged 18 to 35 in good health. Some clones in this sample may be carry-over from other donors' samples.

The CDR3 DNA sequence: TGTGCCAGCAGTATCAAAGGGAATGGCTACACCTTC. Protein: CASSIKGNGYTF. The chain carries TRBV28 and TRBJ1-2; unclear D gene. CDR1 and CDR2 from the germline V gene are MDHEN and SYDVKM. This CDR3 comprises 12 residues. V was trimmed by 5 bases and J by 6 bases, leaving 10 bases between them.

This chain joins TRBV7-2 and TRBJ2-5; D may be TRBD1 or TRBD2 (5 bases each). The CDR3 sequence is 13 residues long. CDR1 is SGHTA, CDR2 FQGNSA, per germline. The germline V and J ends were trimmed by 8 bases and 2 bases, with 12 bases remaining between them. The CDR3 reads CASARDLQETQYF. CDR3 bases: TGTGCCAGCGCCCGGGACCTACAAGAGACCCAGTACTTC.

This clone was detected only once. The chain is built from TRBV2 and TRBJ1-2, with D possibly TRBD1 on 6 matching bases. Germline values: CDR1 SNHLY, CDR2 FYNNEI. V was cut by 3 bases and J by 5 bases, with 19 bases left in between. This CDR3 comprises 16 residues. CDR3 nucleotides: TGTGCCAGCAGTGATGTTTGGGGGCTCGAGAGGTATGGCTACACCTTC. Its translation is CASSDVWGLERYGYTF.

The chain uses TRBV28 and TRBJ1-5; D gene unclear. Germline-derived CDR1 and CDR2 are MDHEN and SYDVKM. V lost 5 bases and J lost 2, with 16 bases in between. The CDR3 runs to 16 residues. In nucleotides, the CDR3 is TGTGCCAGCAGTGTCAAAAGCGGGAGGGGCAATCAGCCCCAGCATTTT. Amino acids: CASSVKSGRGNQPQHF.

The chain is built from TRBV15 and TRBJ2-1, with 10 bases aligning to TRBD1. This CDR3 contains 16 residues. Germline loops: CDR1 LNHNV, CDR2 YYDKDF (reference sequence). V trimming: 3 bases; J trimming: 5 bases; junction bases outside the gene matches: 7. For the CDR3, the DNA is TGTGCCACCAGCAGGACAGGGGGCACAGGAAACAATGAGCAGTTCTTC. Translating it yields CATSRTGGTGNNEQFF.

CDR3 bases: TGTGCCAGCAGCTTAGTTGCCTTTCAAGCAAACATTCAGTACTTC. It translates to CASSLVAFQANIQYF. The chain recombines TRBV7-2 with TRBJ2-4; D not resolved. Germline V gene sequence: CDR1 SGHTA, CDR2 FQGNSA. The CDR3 is 15 residues long. Trimming took 1 base from V and 6 from J, leaving 13 bases between them.

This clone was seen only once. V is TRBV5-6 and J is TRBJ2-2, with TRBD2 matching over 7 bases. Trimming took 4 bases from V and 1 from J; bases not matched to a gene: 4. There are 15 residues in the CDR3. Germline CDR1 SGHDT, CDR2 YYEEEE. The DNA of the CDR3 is TGTGCCAGCAGCACAAGCGGGGTGAACACCGGGGAGCTGTTTTTT. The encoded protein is CASSTSGVNTGELFF.

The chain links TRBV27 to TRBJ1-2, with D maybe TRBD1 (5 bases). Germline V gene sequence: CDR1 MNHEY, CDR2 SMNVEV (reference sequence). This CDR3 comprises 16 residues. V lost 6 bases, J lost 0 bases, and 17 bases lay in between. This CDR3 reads CASSAYLGEPNYGYTF. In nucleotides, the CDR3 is TGTGCCAGCAGCGCATATTTGGGGGAACCTAACTATGGCTACACCTTC.

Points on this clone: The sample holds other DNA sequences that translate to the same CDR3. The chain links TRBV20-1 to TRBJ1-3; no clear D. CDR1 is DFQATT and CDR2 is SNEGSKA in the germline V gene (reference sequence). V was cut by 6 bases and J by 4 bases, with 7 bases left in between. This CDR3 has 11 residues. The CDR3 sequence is CSAETGNTIYF. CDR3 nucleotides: TGCAGTGCAGAAACAGGAAACACCATATATTTT.

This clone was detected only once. CDR3 in amino acids: CASSERSSAGELFF. The CDR3 coding sequence is TGTGCCAGCAGCGAAAGGTCCAGTGCCGGGGAGCTGTTTTTT. The chain uses TRBV9 and TRBJ2-2, with D unresolved. The CDR3 loop spans 14 amino acids. V lost 3 bases to trimming and J lost 6 bases, with 12 bases between them. CDR1 and CDR2 (germline): SGDLS, YYNGEE.

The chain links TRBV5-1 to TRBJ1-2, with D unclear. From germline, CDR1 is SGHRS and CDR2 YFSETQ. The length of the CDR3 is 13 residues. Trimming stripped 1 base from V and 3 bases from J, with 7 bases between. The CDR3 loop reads CASSLNGDYGYTF. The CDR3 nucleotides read TGCGCCAGCAGCTTGAACGGGGACTATGGCTACACCTTC.

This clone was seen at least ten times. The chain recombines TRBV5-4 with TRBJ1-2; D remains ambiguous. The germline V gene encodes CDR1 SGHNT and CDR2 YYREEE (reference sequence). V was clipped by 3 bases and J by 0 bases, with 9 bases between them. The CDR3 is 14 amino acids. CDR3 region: CASSSGPANYGYTF. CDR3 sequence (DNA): TGTGCCAGCAGCTCGGGCCCCGCTAACTATGGCTACACCTTC.

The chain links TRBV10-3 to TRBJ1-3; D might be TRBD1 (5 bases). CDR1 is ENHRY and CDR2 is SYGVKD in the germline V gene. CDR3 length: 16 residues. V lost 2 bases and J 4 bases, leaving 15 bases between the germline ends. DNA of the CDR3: TGTGCCATCAGTGAGACGGGGGGGACGGTAGGAAACACCATATATTTT. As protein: CAISETGGTVGNTIYF.

CDR3 loop: CAWTHSPGNTEAFF. The CDR3 DNA sequence: TGTGCCTGGACCCATAGCCCGGGTAACACTGAAGCTTTCTTT. The chain is built from TRBV30 and TRBJ1-1; D unclear. The ends were cut back, 4 bases at V and 2 bases at J, with 14 bases in the middle. From germline, CDR1 is GTSNPN and CDR2 SVGIG (reference sequence). The CDR3 has 14 amino acids.

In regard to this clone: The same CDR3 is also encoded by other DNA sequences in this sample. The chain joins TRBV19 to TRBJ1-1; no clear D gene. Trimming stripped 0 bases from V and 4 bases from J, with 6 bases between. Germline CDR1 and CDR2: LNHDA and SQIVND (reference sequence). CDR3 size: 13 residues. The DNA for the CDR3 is TGTGCCAGTAGTATAGAGTCGGGCACTGAAGCTTTCTTT. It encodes CASSIESGTEAFF.

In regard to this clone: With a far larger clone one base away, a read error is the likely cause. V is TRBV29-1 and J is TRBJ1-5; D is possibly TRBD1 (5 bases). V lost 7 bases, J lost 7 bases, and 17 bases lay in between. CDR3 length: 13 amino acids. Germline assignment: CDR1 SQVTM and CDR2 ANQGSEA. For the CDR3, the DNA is TGCAGCGCTGCTAATGGGGGTGTGCAGCCCCAGCATTTT. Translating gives CSAANGGVQPQHF.

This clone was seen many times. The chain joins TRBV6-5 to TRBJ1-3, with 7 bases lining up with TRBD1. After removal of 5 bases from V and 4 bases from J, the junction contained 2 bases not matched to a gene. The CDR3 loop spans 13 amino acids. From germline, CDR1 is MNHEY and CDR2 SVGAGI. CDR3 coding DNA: TGTGCCAGCAGTCCCAGGGGGGGAAACACCATATATTTT. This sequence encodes CASSPRGGNTIYF.

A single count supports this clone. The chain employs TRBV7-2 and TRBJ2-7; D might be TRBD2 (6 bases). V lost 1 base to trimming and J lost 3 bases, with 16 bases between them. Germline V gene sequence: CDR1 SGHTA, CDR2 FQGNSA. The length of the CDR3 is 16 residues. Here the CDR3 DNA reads TGTGCCAGCAGCTTAGACAGCACTAGCAGGCACTACGAGCAGTACTTC. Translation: CASSLDSTSRHYEQYF. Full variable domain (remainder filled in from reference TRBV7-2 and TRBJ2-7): GAGVSQSPSNKVTEKGKDVELRCDPISGHTALYWYRQSLGQGLEFLIYFQGNSAPDKSGLPSDRFSAERTGGSVSTLTIQRTQQEDSAVYLCASSLDSTSRHYEQYFGPGTRLTVT.